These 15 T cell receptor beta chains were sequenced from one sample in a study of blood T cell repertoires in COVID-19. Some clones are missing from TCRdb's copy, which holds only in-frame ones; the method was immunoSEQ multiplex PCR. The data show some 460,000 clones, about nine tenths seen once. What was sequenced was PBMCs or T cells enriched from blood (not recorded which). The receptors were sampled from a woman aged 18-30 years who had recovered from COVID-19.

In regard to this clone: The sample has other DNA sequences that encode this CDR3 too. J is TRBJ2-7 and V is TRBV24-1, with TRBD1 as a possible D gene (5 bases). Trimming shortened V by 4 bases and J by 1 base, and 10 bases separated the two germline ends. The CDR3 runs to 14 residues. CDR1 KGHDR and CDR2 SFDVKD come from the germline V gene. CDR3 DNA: TGTGCCACCAGTGAAGCTACAGGTTCCTACGAGCAGTACTTC. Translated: CATSEATGSYEQYF.

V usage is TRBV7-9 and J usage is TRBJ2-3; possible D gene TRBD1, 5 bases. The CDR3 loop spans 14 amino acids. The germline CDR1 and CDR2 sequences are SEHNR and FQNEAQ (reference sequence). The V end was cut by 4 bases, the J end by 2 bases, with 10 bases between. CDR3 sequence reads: CASSWTQLTDTQYF. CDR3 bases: TGTGCCAGCAGCTGGACACAGCTCACAGATACGCAGTATTTT.

The CDR3 coding sequence is TGCAGCGTAGTTCAACTCGACAGCTACAATGAGCAGTTCTTC. This codes for CSVVQLDSYNEQFF. The J gene is TRBJ2-1, the V gene TRBV29-1, with D perhaps TRBD1 (5 bases). Trimming removed 6 bases at V and 3 bases at J, with 15 bases between. Germline lookup yields CDR1 SQVTM and CDR2 ANQGSEA. The CDR3 has 14 amino acids.

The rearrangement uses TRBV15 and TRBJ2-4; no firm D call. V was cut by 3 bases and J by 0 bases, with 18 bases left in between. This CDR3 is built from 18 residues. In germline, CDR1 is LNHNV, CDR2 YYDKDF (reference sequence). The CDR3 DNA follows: TGTGCCACCAGCAGCCGGAATCGACACGGCGTAGCCAAAAACATTCAGTACTTC. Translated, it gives CATSSRNRHGVAKNIQYF.

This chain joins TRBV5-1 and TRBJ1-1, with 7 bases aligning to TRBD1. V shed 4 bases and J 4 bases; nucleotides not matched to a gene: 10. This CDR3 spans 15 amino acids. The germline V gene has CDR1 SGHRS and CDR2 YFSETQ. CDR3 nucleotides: TGCGCCAGCAGCCTCCTCCCCCAGGGGGGCACTGAAGCTTTCTTT. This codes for CASSLLPQGGTEAFF. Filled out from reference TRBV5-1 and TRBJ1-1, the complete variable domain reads KAGVTQTPRYLIKTRGQQVTLSCSPISGHRSVSWYQQTPGQGLQFLFEYFSETQRNKGNFPGRFSGRQFSNSRSEMNVSTLELGDSALYLCASSLLPQGGTEAFFGQGTRLTVV.

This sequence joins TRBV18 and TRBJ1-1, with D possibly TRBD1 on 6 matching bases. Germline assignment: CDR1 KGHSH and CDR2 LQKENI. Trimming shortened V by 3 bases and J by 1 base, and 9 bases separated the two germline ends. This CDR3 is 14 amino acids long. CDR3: CASSPDSSNTEAFF. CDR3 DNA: TGTGCCAGCTCACCGGACAGTTCGAACACTGAAGCTTTCTTT.

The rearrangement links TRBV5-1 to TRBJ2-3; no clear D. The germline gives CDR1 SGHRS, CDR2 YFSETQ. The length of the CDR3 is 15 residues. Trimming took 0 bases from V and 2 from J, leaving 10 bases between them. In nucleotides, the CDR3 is TGCGCCAGCAGCTTGGGTAGTGGTTTCACAGATACGCAGTATTTT. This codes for CASSLGSGFTDTQYF.

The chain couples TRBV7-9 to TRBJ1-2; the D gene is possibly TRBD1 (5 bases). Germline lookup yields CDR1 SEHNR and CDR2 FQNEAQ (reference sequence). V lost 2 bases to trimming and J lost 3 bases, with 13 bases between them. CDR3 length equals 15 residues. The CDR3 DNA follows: TGTGCCAGCAGCTTACCCTGGGACTTATACTATGGCTACACCTTC. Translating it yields CASSLPWDLYYGYTF.

The CDR3 nucleotides read TGTGCCTTCGTCCAGGGGAGCTATGGCTACACCTTC. Translated, it gives CAFVQGSYGYTF. The chain combines TRBV30 with TRBJ1-2; maybe TRBD1 (6 bases). The germline V and J ends were trimmed by 7 bases and 4 bases, with 13 bases remaining between them. Germline V gene sequence: CDR1 GTSNPN, CDR2 SVGIG (reference sequence). The CDR3 runs to 12 residues.

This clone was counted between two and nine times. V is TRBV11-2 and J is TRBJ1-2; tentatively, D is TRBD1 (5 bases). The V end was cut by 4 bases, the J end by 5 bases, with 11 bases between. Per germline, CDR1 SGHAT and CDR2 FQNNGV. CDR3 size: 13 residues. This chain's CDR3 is CASSSRVGYGYTF. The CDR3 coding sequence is TGTGCCAGCAGCTCCAGGGTGGGGTATGGCTACACCTTC.

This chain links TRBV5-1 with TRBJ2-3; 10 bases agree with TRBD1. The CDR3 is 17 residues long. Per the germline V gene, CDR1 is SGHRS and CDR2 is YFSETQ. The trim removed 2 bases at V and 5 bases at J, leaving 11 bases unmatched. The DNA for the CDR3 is TGCGCCAGCAGCTTACTACCTTCCGGGACAGGGGAAGATACGCAGTATTTT. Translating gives CASSLLPSGTGEDTQYF.

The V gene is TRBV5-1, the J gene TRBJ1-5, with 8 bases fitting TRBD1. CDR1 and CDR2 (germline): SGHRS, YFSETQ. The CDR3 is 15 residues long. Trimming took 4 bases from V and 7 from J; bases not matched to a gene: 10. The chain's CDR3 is CASSADRGGGQPQHF. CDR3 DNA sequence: TGCGCCAGCAGCGCAGACAGGGGCGGAGGGCAGCCCCAGCATTTT.

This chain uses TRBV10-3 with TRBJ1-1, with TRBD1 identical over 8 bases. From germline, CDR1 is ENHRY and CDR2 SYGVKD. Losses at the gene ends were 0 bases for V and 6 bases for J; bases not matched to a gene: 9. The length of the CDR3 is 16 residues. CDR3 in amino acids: CAISESPFQQGAEAFF. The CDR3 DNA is TGTGCCATCAGTGAGTCTCCTTTTCAACAGGGGGCTGAAGCTTTCTTT.

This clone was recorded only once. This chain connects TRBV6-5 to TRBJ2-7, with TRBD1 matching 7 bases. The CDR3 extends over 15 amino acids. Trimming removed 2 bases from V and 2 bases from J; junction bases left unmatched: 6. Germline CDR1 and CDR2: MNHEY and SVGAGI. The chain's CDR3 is CASSYRRQGPYEQYF. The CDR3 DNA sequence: TGTGCCAGCAGTTACCGAAGACAGGGCCCCTACGAGCAGTACTTC.

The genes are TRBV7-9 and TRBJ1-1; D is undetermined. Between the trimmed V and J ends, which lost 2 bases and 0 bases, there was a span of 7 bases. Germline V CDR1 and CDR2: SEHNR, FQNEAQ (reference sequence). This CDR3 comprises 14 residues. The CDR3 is CASSLSTVNTEAFF. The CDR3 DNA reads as TGTGCCAGCAGCTTAAGCACGGTGAACACTGAAGCTTTCTTT.